This entry describes one TCR beta chain. Its antigen remains unknown. Germline V CDR1 and CDR2: SGDLS, YYNGEE. V gave up 4 bases and J gave up 1 base, with 14 bases separating them. This CDR3 contains 15 residues. The data were obtained in a study of OX40 agonist ivuxolimab in advanced cancers. Across the study: The group had a mean age of about 65 years, ranged from about 20 to 80, and was less than 85% male. The study's findings and limits: With doses of 0.1 to 3.0 mg/kg, CD4+ and CD8+ blood T cells had undergone clonal expansion by week 6.

Assay: immunoSEQ multiplex PCR; the TCRdb copy retains only in-frame clones and omits some. The sample has about 61,000 clones, about nine tenths seen once. J is TRBJ1-2 and V is TRBV9, with D possibly being TRBD1 (6 bases). This clonotype was sampled from an adult with an advanced solid tumor such as melanoma, head and neck, liver or kidney cancer. The input for sequencing was CD4+ or CD8+ T cells sorted from blood, taken in a trial of the OX40 agonist ivuxolimab. CDR3 sequence (DNA): TGTGCCAGCAGCCCTCGGGGGGCTCTTAACTATGGCTACACCTTC. Encoded protein: CASSPRGALNYGYTF.